This TCR beta chain appears in the sequencing data of a study of T cells in Graves' hyperthyroidism and ophthalmopathy. The CDR3 spans 13 residues. The germline CDR1 and CDR2 sequences are DFQATT and SNEGSKA (reference sequence). Researchers took RNA transcripts and amplified the TCR beta CDR3 regions from them. Using the HTBI primer set, a first-round RT-PCR was run on the TCR CDR3. TCRdb itself ran the multiplex PCR reads through MiXCR, one entry per CDR3 protein. Of around 56,000 distinct CDR3 sequences listed, 40% to 55% are singletons. For this clonotype: The conserved final phenylalanine or tryptophan is absent from the CDR3, which likely points to a read error.

The rearrangement links TRBV20-1 to TRBJ1-4, with D possibly matching TRBD1 (5 bases). Sequenced: blood. This TCR came from a young woman with Graves' ophthalmopathy. Written as DNA, the CDR3 is TGCGGTGCCAGGGAGGGACCTAATGAAAAACTGTTTCTT. This sequence encodes CGAREGPNEKLFL.